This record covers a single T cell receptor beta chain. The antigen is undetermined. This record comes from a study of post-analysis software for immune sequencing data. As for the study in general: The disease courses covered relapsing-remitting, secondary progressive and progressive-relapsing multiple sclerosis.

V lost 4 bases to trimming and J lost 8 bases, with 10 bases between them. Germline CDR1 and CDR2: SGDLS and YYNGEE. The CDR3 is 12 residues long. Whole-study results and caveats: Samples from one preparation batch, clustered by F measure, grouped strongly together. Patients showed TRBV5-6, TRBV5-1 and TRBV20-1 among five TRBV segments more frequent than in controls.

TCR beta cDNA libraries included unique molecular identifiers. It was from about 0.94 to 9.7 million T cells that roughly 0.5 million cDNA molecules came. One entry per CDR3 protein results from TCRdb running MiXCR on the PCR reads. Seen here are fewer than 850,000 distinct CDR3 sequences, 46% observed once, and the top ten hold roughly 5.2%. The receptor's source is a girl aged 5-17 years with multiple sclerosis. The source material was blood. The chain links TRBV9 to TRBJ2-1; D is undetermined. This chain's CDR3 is CASSPGSHEQFF. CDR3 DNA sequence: TGTGCCAGCAGCCCCGGATCCCATGAGCAGTTCTTC.